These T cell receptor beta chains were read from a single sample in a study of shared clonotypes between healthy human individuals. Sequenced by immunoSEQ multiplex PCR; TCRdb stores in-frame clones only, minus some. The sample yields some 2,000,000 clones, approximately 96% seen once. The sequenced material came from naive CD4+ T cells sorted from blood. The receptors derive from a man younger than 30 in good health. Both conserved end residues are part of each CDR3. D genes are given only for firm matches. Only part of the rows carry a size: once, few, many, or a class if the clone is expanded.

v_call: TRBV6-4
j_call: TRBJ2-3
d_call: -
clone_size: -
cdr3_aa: CASSDSMGTVQYF
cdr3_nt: TGTGCCAGCAGTGACTCTATGGGAACAGTGCAGTATTTT

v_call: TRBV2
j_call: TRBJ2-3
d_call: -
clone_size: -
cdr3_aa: CASQGQGLTDTQYF
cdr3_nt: TGTGCCAGCCAGGGGCAGGGGCTGACAGATACGCAGTATTTT

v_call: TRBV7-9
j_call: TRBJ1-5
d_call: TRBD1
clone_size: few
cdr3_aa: CASQRTGDNQPQHF
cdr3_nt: TGTGCCAGCCAACGGACAGGGGATAATCAGCCCCAGCATTTT

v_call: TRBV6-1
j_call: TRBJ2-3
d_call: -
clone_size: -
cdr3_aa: CASSEGEASDQYF
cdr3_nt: TGTGCCAGCAGTGAAGGGGAAGCGAGTGATCAGTATTTT

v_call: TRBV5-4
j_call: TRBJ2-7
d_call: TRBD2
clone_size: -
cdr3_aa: CASSLAGLGLQLYEQYF
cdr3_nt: TGTGCCAGCAGCTTGGCCGGGTTGGGACTACAACTCTACGAGCAGTACTTC

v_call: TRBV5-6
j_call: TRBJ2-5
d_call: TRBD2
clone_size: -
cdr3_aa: CASHGWLAGPQRDQETQYF
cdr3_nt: TGTGCCAGCCATGGGTGGCTAGCGGGACCCCAACGAGATCAAGAGACCCAGTACTTC

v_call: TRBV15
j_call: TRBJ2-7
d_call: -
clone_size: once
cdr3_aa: CATSRDRGSTYEQYF
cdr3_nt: TGTGCCACCAGCAGAGATAGGGGCAGCACCTACGAGCAGTACTTC

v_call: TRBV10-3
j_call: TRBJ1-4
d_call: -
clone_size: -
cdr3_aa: CAIKAGGSAEKLFF
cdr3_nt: TGTGCCATCAAGGCGGGAGGGTCGGCAGAAAAACTGTTTTTT

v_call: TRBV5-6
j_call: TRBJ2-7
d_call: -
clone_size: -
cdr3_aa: CASSSLRDLSYEQYF
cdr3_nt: TGTGCCAGCAGCTCCTTACGGGACCTTTCCTACGAGCAGTACTTC

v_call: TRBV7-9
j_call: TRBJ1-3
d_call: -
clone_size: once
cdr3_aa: CASSLAWGRDYSGNTIYF
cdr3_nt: TGTGCCAGCAGCTTAGCGTGGGGGAGGGACTACTCTGGAAACACCATATATTTT

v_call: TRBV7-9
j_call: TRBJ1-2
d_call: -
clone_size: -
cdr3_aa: CASSLEAGKHYGYTF
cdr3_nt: TGTGCCAGCAGCTTAGAAGCAGGGAAGCACTATGGCTACACCTTC

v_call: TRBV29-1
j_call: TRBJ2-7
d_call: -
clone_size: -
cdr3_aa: CSVSDRTSSYEQYF
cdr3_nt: TGCAGCGTTTCTGACAGGACTTCTTCCTACGAGCAGTACTTC

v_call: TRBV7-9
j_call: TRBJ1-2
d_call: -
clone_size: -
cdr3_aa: CASSSDSSYGYTF
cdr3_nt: TGTGCCAGCAGTTCGGACAGTTCCTATGGCTACACCTTC

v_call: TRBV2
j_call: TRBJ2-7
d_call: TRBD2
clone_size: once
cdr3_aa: CATRGLAGGEQYF
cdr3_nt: TGTGCCACCAGGGGACTAGCGGGAGGCGAGCAGTACTTC

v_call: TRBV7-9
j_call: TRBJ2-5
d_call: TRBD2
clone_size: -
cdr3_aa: CASSLSSGGKQETQYF
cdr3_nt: TGTGCCAGCAGCTTATCTTCGGGGGGGAAACAAGAGACCCAGTACTTC

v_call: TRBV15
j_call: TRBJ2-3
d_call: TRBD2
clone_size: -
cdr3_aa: CATSRDTPGTKGITDTQYF
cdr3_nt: TGTGCCACCAGCAGAGATACCCCCGGGACTAAGGGCATCACAGATACGCAGTATTTT

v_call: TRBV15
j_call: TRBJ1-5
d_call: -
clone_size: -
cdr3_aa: CATSRDSAGRNQPQHF
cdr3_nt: TGTGCCACCAGCAGAGATAGCGCGGGCAGGAATCAGCCCCAGCATTTT

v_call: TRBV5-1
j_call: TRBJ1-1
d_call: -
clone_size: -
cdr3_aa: CASSLDTGRTEAFF
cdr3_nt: TGCGCCAGCAGCTTGGATACAGGCCGCACTGAAGCTTTCTTT

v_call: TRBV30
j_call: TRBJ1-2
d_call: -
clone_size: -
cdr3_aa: CAWRPRKGDGYTF
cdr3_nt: TGTGCCTGGAGGCCCCGTAAAGGAGATGGCTACACCTTC

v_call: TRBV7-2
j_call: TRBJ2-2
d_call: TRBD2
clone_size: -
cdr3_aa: CASSLVGRDTGELFF
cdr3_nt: TGTGCCAGCAGCTTAGTCGGGAGGGACACCGGGGAGCTGTTTTTT

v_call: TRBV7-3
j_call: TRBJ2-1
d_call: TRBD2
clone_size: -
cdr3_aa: CASSPRTSGGGEEQFF
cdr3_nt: TGTGCCAGCAGCCCCCGGACTAGCGGGGGGGGAGAAGAGCAGTTCTTC

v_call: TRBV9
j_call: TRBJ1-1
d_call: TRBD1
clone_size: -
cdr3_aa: CASSAHSDRANTEAFF
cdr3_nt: TGTGCCAGCAGCGCCCACAGCGACAGGGCGAACACTGAAGCTTTCTTT

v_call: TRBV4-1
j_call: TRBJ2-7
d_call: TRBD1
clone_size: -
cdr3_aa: CASSLRTGISYEQYF
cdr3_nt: TGCGCCAGCAGCCTACGGACAGGGATTTCCTACGAGCAGTACTTC

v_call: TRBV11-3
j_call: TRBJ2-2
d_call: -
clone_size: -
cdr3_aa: CASSLGAGPGELFF
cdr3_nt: TGTGCCAGCAGCTTAGGAGCAGGGCCCGGGGAGCTGTTTTTT

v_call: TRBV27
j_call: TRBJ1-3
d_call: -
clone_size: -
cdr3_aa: CASRNGGSGNTIYF
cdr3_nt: TGTGCCAGCAGAAATGGGGGCTCTGGAAACACCATATATTTT

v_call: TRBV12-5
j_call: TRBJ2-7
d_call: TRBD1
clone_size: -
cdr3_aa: CASGPGTGSSYEQYF
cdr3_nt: TGTGCTAGTGGTCCGGGGACAGGGTCCTCCTACGAGCAGTACTTC

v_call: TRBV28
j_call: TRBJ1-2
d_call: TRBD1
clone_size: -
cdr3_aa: CASSVTGQGNYGYTF
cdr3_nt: TGTGCCAGCAGTGTCACGGGACAGGGAAACTATGGCTACACCTTC

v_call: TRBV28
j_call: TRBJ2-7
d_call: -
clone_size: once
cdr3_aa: CASSSPEGTVSYEQYF
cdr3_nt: TGTGCCAGCAGTTCCCCGGAAGGGACGGTTTCCTACGAGCAGTACTTC

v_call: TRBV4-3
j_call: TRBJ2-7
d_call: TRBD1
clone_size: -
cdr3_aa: CASSQGGTGYDEQYF
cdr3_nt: TGCGCCAGCAGCCAAGGGGGGACAGGGTACGACGAGCAGTACTTC

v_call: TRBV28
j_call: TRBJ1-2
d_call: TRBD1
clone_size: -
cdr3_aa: CASSFGGQGYGYTF
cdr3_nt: TGTGCCAGCAGTTTTGGGGGACAGGGCTATGGCTACACCTTC

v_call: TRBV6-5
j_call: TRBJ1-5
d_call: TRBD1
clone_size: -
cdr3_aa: CASRRGQGNQPQHF
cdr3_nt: TGTGCCAGCAGACGGGGACAGGGGAATCAGCCCCAGCATTTT

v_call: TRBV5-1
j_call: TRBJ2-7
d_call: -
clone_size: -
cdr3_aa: CASSLMGPPTYEQYF
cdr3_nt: TGCGCCAGCAGCTTGATGGGACCGCCAACCTACGAGCAGTACTTC

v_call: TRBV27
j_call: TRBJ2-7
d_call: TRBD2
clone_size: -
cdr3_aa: CASSFDRGGYEQYF
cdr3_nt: TGTGCCAGCAGTTTTGATCGGGGGGGCTACGAGCAGTACTTC

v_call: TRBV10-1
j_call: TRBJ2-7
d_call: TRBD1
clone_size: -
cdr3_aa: CASSGQGVHEQYF
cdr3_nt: TGCGCCAGCAGTGGTCAGGGGGTCCACGAGCAGTACTTC

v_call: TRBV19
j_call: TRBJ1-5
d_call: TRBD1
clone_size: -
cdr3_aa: CASSGTGGIQPQHF
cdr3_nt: TGTGCCAGTAGCGGGACAGGGGGCATTCAGCCCCAGCATTTT

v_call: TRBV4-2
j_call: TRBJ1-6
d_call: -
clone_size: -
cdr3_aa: CASSQDDTRAYNSPLHF
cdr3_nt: TGTGCCAGCAGCCAAGATGATACGCGGGCCTATAATTCACCCCTCCACTTT

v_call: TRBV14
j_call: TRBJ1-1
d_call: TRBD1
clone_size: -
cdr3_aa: CASSRTGIEGTEAFF
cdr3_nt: TGTGCCAGCAGCCGGACAGGGATTGAAGGCACTGAAGCTTTCTTT

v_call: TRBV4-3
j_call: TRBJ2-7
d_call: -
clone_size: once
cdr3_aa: CASSQEGGAPYEQYF
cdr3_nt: TGCGCCAGCAGCCAAGAAGGGGGGGCCCCCTACGAGCAGTACTTC

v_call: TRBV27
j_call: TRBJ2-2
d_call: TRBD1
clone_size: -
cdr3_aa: CASRLDSGGRTGELFF
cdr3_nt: TGTGCCAGCAGACTCGATTCAGGGGGCCGCACCGGGGAGCTGTTTTTT

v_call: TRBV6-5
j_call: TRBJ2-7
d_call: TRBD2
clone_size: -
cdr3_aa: CASSYGGGSYEQYF
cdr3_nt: TGTGCCAGCAGTTACGGGGGGGGCTCCTACGAGCAGTACTTC

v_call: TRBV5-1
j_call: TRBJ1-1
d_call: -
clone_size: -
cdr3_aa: CASTLEWGVKTEAFF
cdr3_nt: TGCGCCAGCACCCTCGAGTGGGGGGTAAAAACTGAAGCTTTCTTT

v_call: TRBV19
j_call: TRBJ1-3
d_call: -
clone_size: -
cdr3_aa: CASRWGPQDVSGNTIYF
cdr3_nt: TGTGCCAGTAGGTGGGGGCCACAGGACGTGTCTGGAAACACCATATATTTT

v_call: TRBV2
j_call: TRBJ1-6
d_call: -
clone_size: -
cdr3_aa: CASSGTNSPLHF
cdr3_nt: TGTGCCAGCAGTGGCACCAATTCACCCCTCCACTTT

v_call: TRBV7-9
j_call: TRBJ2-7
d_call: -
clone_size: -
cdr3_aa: CASSLNYEQYF
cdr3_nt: TGTGCCAGCAGCTTGAACTACGAGCAGTACTTC

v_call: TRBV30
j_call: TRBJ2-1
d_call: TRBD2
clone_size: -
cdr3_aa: CAWSAMGLAVYEQFF
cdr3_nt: TGTGCCTGGAGTGCGATGGGACTAGCGGTCTATGAGCAGTTCTTC

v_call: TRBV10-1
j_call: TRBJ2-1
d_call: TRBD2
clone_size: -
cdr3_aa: CASSTSGGGQFF
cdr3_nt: TGCGCCAGCAGCACCTCCGGGGGGGGGCAGTTCTTC

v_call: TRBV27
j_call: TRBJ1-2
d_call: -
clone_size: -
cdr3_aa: CASSLSGGYGYTF
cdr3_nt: TGTGCCAGCAGTTTATCAGGGGGCTATGGCTACACCTTC

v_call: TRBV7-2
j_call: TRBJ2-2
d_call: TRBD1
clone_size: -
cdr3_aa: CASSPEGTANTGELFF
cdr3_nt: TGTGCCAGCAGCCCCGAAGGGACAGCGAACACCGGGGAGCTGTTTTTT

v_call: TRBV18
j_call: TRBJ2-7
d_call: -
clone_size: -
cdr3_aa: CASSPQGAAYEQYF
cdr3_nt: TGTGCCAGCTCACCTCAGGGTGCTGCCTACGAGCAGTACTTC

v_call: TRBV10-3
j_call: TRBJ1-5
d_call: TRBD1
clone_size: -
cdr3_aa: CATRGTGDYSNQPQHF
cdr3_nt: TGTGCCACCAGGGGGACAGGAGATTATAGCAATCAGCCCCAGCATTTT

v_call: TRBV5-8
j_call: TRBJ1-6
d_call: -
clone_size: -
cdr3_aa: CASTVALSPLHF
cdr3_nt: TGTGCCAGCACCGTCGCTCTCTCACCCCTCCACTTT

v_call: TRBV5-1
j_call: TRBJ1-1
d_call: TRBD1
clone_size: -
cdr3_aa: CASSAGQGGMNTEAFF
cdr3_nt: TGCGCCAGCAGCGCTGGACAGGGGGGGATGAACACTGAAGCTTTCTTT